This TCR beta chain was recorded in a study of T cells after yellow fever vaccination. Overall study findings and caveats: By day 5 rather than day 15, the secondary response had peaked, though it was weaker.

About this clonotype itself: The antigen is not known.

V was pared by 3 bases and J by 0 bases, with 3 bases between. The germline V gene has CDR1 DFQATT and CDR2 SNEGSKA (reference sequence). CDR3 size: 12 residues. Generation of TCR cDNA used 5'RACE template switching (which added a universal primer site and UMIs). Via MiXCR, TCRdb re-called the 5' RACE reads, giving one row per CDR3 protein. Of about 210,000 distinct CDR3 sequences in the sample, approximately 6.7% were seen once. The gene calls are TRBV20-1 and TRBJ1-3; D ambiguous. This specimen consisted of CD4+ T cells sorted from PBMCs, obtained on the day of the yellow fever booster vaccination. This clonotype was obtained from a man aged 30-40 years who received the YFV17D yellow fever vaccine. CDR3 amino acids: CSASPSGNTIYF. CDR3 nucleotides: TGCAGTGCTAGTCCCTCTGGAAACACCATATATTTT.